This TCR beta chain originates from a study of CD8+CD57+ T cells in acquired aplastic anemia. Across the whole study: Each DNA sample taken from sorted CD4+ and CD8+ cells came to about 3.4 ug on average.

Patients sequenced had flow cytometry evidence of CD8+CD57+ cell expansion. The CDR3 runs to 14 residues. V shed 4 bases and J shed 15 bases, with 24 bases lying between them. Germline CDR1 is SGDLS and CDR2 is YYNGEE. Notes on this clonotype: The antigen is undetermined.

Genomic DNA, the template, was used for profiling of the TCR beta VDJ and CDR3. One entry per CDR3 protein, called by TCRdb with MiXCR from the reads. In the table there are approximately 250,000 distinct CDR3 sequences, less than 85% of which are singletons. Whole-study findings and limits: Patients and controls had in common approximately 28 CD8+ CDR3 sequences. Patients were compared with controls for CD8+ Simpson's diversity, and no significant difference emerged.

Sequencing was carried out using sorted CD4+, CD8+, or CD8+CD57+ T cells (not recorded which) from PBMCs. This chain uses TRBV9 with TRBJ2-3; the D gene could be TRBD1 or TRBD2 (6 bases each). The TCR was taken from a human donor with aplastic anemia. The CDR3 here is CASSLGGGPHNYYF. The DNA for the CDR3 is TGTGCCAGCAGCTTAGGGGGAGGTCCCCATAATTATTATTTT.